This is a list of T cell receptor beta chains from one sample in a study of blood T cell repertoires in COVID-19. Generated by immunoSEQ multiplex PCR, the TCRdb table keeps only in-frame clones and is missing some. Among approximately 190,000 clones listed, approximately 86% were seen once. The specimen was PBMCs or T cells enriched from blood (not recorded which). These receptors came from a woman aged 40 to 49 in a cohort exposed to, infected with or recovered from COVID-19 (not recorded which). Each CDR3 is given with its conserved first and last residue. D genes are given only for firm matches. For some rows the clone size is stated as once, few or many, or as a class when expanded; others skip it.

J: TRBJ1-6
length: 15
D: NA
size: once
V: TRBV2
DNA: TGTGCCAGCAGTGAGTACCGGACAGACAATTCACCCCTCCACTTT
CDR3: CASSEYRTDNSPLHF

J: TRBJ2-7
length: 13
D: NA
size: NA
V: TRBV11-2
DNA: TGTGCCAGCAGCTTAGGAGGGTCCTACGAGCAGTACTTC
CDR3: CASSLGGSYEQYF

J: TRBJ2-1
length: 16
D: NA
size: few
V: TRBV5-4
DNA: TGTGCCAGCAGCTTAGGGGGAGAGGGATGGTACAATGAGCAGTTCTTC
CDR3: CASSLGGEGWYNEQFF

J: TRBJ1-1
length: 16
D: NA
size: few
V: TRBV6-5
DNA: TGTGCCAGCAGTTACTCGCGCATGAACGGACTTACTGAAGCTTTCTTT
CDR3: CASSYSRMNGLTEAFF

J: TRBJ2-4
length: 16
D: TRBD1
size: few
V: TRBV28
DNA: TGTGCCAGCAGACGGACAGGCACCTTAGCCAAAAACATTCAGTACTTC
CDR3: CASRRTGTLAKNIQYF

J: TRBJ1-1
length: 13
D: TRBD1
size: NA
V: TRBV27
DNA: TGTGCCAGCAGTTTAAAACAGGGGACTGAAGCTTTCTTT
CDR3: CASSLKQGTEAFF

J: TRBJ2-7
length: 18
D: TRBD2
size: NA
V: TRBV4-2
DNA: TGTGCCAGCAGCCAAGTCCCAGCGGGGGCGCGCGCCAACTACGAGCAGTACTTC
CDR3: CASSQVPAGARANYEQYF

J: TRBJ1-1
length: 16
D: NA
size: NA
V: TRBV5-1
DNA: TGCGCCAGCAGCTTGGATGGGTCCCGGGCGGGCACTGAAGCTTTCTTT
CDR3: CASSLDGSRAGTEAFF

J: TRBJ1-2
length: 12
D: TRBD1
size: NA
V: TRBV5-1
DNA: TGCGCCAGCAGCATCGACAGGGGAGGCTACACCTTC
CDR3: CASSIDRGGYTF

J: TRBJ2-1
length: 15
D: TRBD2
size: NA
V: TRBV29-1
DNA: TGCAGCGCCCTCGGGACTAGCGGGAACTACAATGAGCAGTTCTTC
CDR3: CSALGTSGNYNEQFF

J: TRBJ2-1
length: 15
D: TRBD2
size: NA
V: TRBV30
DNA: TGTGCCTGGAGAGGACTAGCGGAGAACTTGGATGAGCAGTTCTTC
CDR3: CAWRGLAENLDEQFF

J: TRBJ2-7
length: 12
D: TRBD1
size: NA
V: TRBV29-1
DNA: TGCAGCGTTGGGAGACAGGGCTACGAGCAGTACTTC
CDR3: CSVGRQGYEQYF

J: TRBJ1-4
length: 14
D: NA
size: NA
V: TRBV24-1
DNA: TGTGCCACCAGTGTAACTGGGCTTAATGAAAAACTGTTTTTT
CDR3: CATSVTGLNEKLFF

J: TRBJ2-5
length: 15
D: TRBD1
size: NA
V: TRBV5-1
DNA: TGCGCCAGCAGCTGGGAACAGGGGGCGCGAGAGACCCAGTACTTC
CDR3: CASSWEQGARETQYF

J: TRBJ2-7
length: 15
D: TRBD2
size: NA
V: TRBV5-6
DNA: TGTGCCAGCAGCTTGGGAGGTAGCGGGGCCTACGAGCAGTACTTC
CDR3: CASSLGGSGAYEQYF

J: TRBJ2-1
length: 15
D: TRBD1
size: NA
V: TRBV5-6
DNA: TGTGCCAGCAGCTTGGCGTTACAGGGGTGGGATGAGCAGTTCTTC
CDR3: CASSLALQGWDEQFF

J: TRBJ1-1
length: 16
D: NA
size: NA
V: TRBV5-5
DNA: TGTGCCAGCAGCTTTTTAAGCTTGGCGGTGAGGACTGAAGCTTTCTTT
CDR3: CASSFLSLAVRTEAFF

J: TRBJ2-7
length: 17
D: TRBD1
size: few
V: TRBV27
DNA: TGTGCCAGCAGTTTAGGTGATGACAGGGCCCCTCACTACGAGCAGTACTTC
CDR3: CASSLGDDRAPHYEQYF

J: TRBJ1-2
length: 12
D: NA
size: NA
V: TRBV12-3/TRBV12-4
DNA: TGTGCCAGCAGTTTCAGGGACTATGGCTACACCTTC
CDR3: CASSFRDYGYTF

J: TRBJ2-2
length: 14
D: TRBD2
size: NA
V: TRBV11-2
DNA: TGTGCCAGCAGAAGGCGGGAGAGCACCGGGGAGCTGTTTTTT
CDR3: CASRRRESTGELFF

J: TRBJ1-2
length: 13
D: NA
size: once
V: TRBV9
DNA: TGTGCCAGCAGCGTGGGGCCTTACTATGGCTACACCTTC
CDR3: CASSVGPYYGYTF

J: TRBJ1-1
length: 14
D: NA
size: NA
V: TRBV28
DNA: TGTGCCAGCAGTTTATACCGTGTGGCCACTGAAGCTTTCTTT
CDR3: CASSLYRVATEAFF

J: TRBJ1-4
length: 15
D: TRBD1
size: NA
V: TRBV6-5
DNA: TGTGCCAGCAGTTACTCTGGAGGGGGCGGGGAAAAACTGTTTTTT
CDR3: CASSYSGGGGEKLFF

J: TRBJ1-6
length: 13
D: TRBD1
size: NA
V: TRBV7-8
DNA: TGTGCCAGCAGGGACAGGGGTAATTCACCCCTCCACTTT
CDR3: CASRDRGNSPLHF

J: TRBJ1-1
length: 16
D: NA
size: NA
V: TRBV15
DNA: TGTGCCACCAGCAGAGTCCCCGCACTTTTGCGGACTGAAGCTTTCTTT
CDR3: CATSRVPALLRTEAFF

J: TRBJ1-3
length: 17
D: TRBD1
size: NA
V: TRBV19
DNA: TGTGCCAGTAGTTTAACAGGGGGCCCGACCTCTGGAAACACCATATATTTT
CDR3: CASSLTGGPTSGNTIYF

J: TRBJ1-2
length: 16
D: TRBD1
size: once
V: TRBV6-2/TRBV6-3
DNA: TGTGCCAGCAGTGGAGAACTTTTCGGGACAGCCCATGGCTACACCTTC
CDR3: CASSGELFGTAHGYTF

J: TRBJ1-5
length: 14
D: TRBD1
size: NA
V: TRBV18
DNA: TGTGCCAGCTCACCAGACAGGGCCAATCAGCCCCAGCATTTT
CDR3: CASSPDRANQPQHF

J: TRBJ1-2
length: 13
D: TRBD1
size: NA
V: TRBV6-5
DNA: TGTGCCGCCAGACAGGGAACAGTGAGTGGCTACACCTTC
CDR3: CAARQGTVSGYTF

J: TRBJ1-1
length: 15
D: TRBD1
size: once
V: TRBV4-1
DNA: TGCGCCAGCAGCCAACAACAGGGGGTGAACACTGAAGCTTTCTTT
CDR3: CASSQQQGVNTEAFF

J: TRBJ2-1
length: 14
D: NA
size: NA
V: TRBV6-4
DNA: TGTGCCAGCAGTGACTCAGCGGAGACCAATGAGCAGTTCTTC
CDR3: CASSDSAETNEQFF

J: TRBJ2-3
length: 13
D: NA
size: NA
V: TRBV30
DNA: TGTGCCTGGAGTCCATCTACCACAGATACGCAGTATTTT
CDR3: CAWSPSTTDTQYF

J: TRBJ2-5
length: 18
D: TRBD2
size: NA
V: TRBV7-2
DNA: TGTGCCAGCAGCTTAGTGGGACTAGCGGGAGGGCCGGGGGAGACCCAGTACTTC
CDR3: CASSLVGLAGGPGETQYF

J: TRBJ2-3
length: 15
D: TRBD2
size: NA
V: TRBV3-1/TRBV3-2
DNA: TGTGCCAGCAGCCAACGAGCGGGGGCCACAGATACGCAGTATTTT
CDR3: CASSQRAGATDTQYF

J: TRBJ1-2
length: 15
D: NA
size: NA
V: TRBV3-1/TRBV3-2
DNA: TGTGCCAGCAGCCTCTCCCGGACAGAATCCTATGGCTACACCTTC
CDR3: CASSLSRTESYGYTF

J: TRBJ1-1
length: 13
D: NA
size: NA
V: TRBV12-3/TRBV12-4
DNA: TGTGCCAGCACTAATACGGGGGACACTGAAGCTTTCTTT
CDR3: CASTNTGDTEAFF

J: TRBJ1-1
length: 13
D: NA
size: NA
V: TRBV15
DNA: TGTGCCACCTCCCCCAGGGGCAGGACTGAAGCTTTCTTT
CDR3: CATSPRGRTEAFF

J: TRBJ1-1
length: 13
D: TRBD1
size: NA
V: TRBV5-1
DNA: TGCGCCAGCAGCTTGGGTACAGGGGGCGAGGCTTTCTTT
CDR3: CASSLGTGGEAFF

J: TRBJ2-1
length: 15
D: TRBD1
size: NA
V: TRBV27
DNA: TGTGCCAGCAGTTCCGGGACAGGTTCCTACAATGAGCAGTTCTTC
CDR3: CASSSGTGSYNEQFF

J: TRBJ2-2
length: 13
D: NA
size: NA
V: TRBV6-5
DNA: TGTGCCAGCAGACCGGGTCCCACCGGGGAGCTGTTTTTT
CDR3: CASRPGPTGELFF